This T cell receptor (beta chain) was found in a study of graft-versus-host responses after intestinal transplantation. Sequencing used immunoSEQ multiplex PCR; TCRdb keeps in-frame clones, though not all of them. The sample carries over 100,000 clones, around nine tenths recorded once. V was pared by 6 bases and J by 6 bases, with 15 bases between. Germline lookup yields CDR1 LNHDA and CDR2 SQIVND (reference sequence). The CDR3 runs to 13 residues. Notes on this clone: What it recognizes is unknown.

Here the sequenced sample was unstimulated CD4+ T cells sorted from spleen or lymph node cells, taken before transplant. The V and J genes are TRBV19 and TRBJ2-7, with D maybe TRBD1 (6 bases). This sequence was found in a human donor who was the organ donor for an intestinal transplant. CDR3: CASSRGRVREQYF. The CDR3 DNA sequence: TGTGCCAGTAGCAGGGGTAGGGTTCGCGAGCAGTACTTC.